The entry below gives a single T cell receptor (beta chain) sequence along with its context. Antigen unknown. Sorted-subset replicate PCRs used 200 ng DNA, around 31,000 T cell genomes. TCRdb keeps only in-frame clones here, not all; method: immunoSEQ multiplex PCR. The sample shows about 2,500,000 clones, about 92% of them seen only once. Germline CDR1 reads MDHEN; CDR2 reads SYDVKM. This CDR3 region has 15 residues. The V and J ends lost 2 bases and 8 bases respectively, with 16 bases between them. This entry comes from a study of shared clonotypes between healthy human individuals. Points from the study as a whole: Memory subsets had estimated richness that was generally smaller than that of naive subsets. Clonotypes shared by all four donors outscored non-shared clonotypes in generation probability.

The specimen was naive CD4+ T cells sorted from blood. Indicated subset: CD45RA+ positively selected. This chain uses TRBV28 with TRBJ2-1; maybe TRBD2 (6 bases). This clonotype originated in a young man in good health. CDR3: CASSLRARGIDEQFF. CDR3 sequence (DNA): TGTGCCAGCAGTTTAAGGGCCCGGGGGATTGATGAGCAGTTCTTC.